The 10 T cell receptor beta chains presented below share a single source sample, sequenced in a study of T cells in localized non-small cell lung cancer. This table comes from immunoSEQ multiplex PCR, and its TCRdb copy is limited to in-frame clones, with some not included. The sample lists 37,000 or so clones; 80% to 90% were seen once. The sample was peripheral blood, taken before any cancer treatment. Receptors were obtained from a woman aged 35 to 70 with stage I lung adenocarcinoma.

This clone occurred once. The J gene is TRBJ1-2, the V gene TRBV28; 9 nucleotides line up with TRBD1. J gave up 4 bases and V 5 bases, and 17 bases lay outside the gene matches. CDR1 MDHEN and CDR2 SYDVKM come from the germline V gene. The CDR3 is made up of 18 amino acids. The chain's CDR3 is CASSPPGQGVRSGYGYTF. For the CDR3, the DNA is TGTGCCAGCAGTCCACCGGGACAGGGCGTTCGTTCGGGCTATGGCTACACCTTC.

The J gene is TRBJ2-7, the V gene TRBV28, with D maybe TRBD2 (7 bases). CDR1 is MDHEN and CDR2 is SYDVKM in the germline V gene. V lost 8 bases to trimming and J lost 2 bases, with 19 bases between them. This CDR3 is 15 amino acids long. This chain's CDR3 is CASGGGGRITYEQYF. The CDR3 region has the DNA TGTGCCAGCGGGGGAGGGGGGAGGATCACCTACGAGCAGTACTTC.

This chain connects TRBV7-9 to TRBJ1-1; weak D call: TRBD1 (6 bases). CDR3 size: 15 residues. Germline-derived CDR1 and CDR2 are SEHNR and FQNEAQ (reference sequence). Trimming shortened V by 5 bases and J by 3 bases, and 16 bases separated the two germline ends. The CDR3 DNA reads TGTGCCAGCAGCCCTTGGGGGGGGCTTGACACTGAAGCTTTCTTT. Translated: CASSPWGGLDTEAFF.

The chain has TRBV19 and TRBJ2-3; weak D call: TRBD2 (5 bases). This CDR3 spans 13 amino acids. Looked up from germline, CDR1 is LNHDA and CDR2 is SQIVND (reference sequence). The V end lost 6 bases, the J end lost 9 bases, and 16 bases lay between the germline ends. The CDR3 protein is CASSNNPGSTQYF. CDR3 DNA: TGTGCCAGTAGCAATAATCCGGGATCCACGCAGTATTTT.

The chain recombines TRBV30 with TRBJ2-2; 11 bases match TRBD2. From germline, CDR1 is GTSNPN and CDR2 SVGIG (reference sequence). The V gene end was trimmed by 0 bases and the J gene end by 1 base; junction bases not matched to a gene: 10. The CDR3 covers 19 residues. This chain's CDR3 is CAWSVPGSGRAKNTGELFF. CDR3 bases: TGTGCCTGGAGTGTGCCAGGTAGCGGGAGGGCTAAGAACACCGGGGAGCTGTTTTTT.

This sequence joins TRBV6-6 and TRBJ2-6; no clear D gene. The CDR3 spans 16 residues. Germline V gene sequence: CDR1 MNHNY, CDR2 SVGAGI (reference sequence). Deletions cut 7 bases from V and 0 bases from J, with 13 bases between. CDR3 amino acids: CASTPTSYSGANVLTF. CDR3 sequence (DNA): TGTGCCAGCACCCCTACCTCCTACTCTGGGGCCAACGTCCTGACTTTC.

This chain joins TRBV7-8 and TRBJ2-5; possible D gene TRBD2, 6 bases. V was clipped by 3 bases and J by 5 bases, with 13 bases between them. Germline V gene sequence: CDR1 SGHVS, CDR2 FQNEAQ. CDR3 length: 14 residues. This CDR3 reads CASSFGLPGETQYF. The CDR3 DNA reads as TGTGCCAGCAGCTTCGGACTACCCGGGGAGACCCAGTACTTC.

The chain uses TRBV5-8 and TRBJ2-1; 9 nucleotides align to TRBD1. Germline lookup yields CDR1 SGHTS and CDR2 YDEGEE. The CDR3 sequence is 13 residues long. Trimming at V came to 3 bases and at J to 6 bases, leaving 1 base not matched to a gene. DNA for the CDR3: TGTGCCAGCAGCTGGGACAGGGTCAATGAGCAGTTCTTC. This gives the protein CASSWDRVNEQFF.

The chain is built from TRBV7-2 and TRBJ2-3, with D maybe TRBD2 (6 bases). The V gene lost 4 bases and the J gene lost 11 bases, with 19 bases spanning the gap. In germline, CDR1 is SGHTA, CDR2 FQGNSA. The CDR3 is made up of 14 amino acids. CDR3 DNA: TGTGCCAGCAGCTCCTACCTTACTGCGCGGGGGCAGTATTTT. Protein product: CASSSYLTARGQYF.

This sequence joins TRBV7-2 and TRBJ1-5; 9 bases match TRBD1. Per germline, CDR1 SGHTA and CDR2 FQGNSA. The CDR3 sequence is 15 residues long. With 5 bases clipped from V and 5 bases from J, the junction kept 7 bases outside the gene matches. The CDR3 nucleotides are TGTGCCAGCAGCCCGGGACAGGGTGACTATCAGCCCCAGCATTTT. Translated: CASSPGQGDYQPQHF.